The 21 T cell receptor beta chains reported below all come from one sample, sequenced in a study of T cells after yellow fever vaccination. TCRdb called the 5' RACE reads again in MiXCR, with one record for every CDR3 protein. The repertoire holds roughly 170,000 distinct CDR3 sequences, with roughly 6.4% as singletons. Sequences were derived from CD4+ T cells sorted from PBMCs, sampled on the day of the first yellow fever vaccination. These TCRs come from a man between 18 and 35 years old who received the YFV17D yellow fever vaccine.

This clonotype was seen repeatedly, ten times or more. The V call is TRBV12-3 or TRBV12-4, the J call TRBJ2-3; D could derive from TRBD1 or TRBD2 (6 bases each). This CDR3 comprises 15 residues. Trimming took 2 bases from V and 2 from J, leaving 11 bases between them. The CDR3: CASSLPGGPTDTQYF. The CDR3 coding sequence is TGTGCCAGCAGTTTACCCGGGGGCCCCACAGATACGCAGTATTTT.

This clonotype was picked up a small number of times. Here the CDR3 reads CASSFLLAGGGNEQFF. In DNA, the CDR3 is TGTGCCAGCAGTTTCTTGCTAGCGGGGGGGGGCAATGAGCAGTTCTTC. The chain links TRBV28 to TRBJ2-1; 12 bases fit TRBD2. The V and J ends lost 3 bases and 6 bases, in that order; junction bases with no gene match: 6. The CDR3 is 16 residues long. Germline V gene lookup returns CDR1 MDHEN and CDR2 SYDVKM. The full variable domain, rest sourced from reference TRBV28 and TRBJ2-1, is DVKVTQSSRYLVKRTGEKVFLECVQDMDHENMFWYRQDPGLGLRLIYFSYDVKMKEKGDIPEGYSVSREKKERFSLILESASTNQTSMYLCASSFLLAGGGNEQFFGPGTRLTVL.

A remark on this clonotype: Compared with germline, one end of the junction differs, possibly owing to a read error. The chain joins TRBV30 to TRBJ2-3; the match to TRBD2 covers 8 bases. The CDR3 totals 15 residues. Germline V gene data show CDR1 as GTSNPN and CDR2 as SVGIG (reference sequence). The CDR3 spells CAWSVSGGSADTRYF. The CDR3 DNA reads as TGTGCCTGGAGTGTAAGCGGGGGTAGTGCAGATACGCGGTATTTT.

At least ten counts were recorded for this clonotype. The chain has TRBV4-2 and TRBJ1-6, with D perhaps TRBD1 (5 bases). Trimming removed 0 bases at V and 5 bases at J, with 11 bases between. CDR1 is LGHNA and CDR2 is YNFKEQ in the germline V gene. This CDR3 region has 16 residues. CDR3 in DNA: TGTGCCAGCAGCCAAGACGGGGCCCCGCATAATTCACCCCTCCACTTT. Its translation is CASSQDGAPHNSPLHF.

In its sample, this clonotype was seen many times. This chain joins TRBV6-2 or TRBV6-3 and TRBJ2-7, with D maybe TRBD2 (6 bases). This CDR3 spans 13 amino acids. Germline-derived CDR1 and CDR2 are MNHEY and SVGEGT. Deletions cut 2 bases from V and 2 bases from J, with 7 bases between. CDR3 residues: CASSYRLAYEQYF. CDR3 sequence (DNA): TGTGCCAGCAGTTACAGACTAGCCTACGAGCAGTACTTC.

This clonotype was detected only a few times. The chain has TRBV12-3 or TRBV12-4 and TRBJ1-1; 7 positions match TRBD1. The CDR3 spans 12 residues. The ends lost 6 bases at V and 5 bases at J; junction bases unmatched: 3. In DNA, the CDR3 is TGTGCCAGCAGATTCAGGGGGACTGAAGCTTTCTTT. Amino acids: CASRFRGTEAFF.

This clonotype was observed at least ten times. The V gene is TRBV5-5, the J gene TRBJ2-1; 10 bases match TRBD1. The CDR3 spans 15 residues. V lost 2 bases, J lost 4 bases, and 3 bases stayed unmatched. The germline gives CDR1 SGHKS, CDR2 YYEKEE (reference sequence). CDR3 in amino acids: CASSFGTGDYNEQFF. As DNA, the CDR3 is TGTGCCAGCAGCTTTGGGACAGGGGATTACAATGAGCAGTTCTTC.

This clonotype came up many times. In DNA form, the CDR3 reads TGCAGTGCTTATACCGGGACATTGAACACCGGGGAGCTGTTTTTT. As protein: CSAYTGTLNTGELFF. This rearrangement joins TRBV20-1 to TRBJ2-2; D is perhaps TRBD1 (6 bases). This CDR3 comprises 15 residues. Germline-derived CDR1 and CDR2 are DFQATT and SNEGSKA (reference sequence). V lost 5 bases and J 1 base, leaving 14 bases between the germline ends.

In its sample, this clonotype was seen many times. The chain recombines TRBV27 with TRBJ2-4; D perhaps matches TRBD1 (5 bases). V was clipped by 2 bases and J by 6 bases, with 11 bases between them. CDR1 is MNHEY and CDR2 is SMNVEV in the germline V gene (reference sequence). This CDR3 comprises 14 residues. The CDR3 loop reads CASSLGQGRNIQYF. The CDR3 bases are TGTGCCAGCAGTTTAGGGCAGGGTAGAAACATTCAGTACTTC.

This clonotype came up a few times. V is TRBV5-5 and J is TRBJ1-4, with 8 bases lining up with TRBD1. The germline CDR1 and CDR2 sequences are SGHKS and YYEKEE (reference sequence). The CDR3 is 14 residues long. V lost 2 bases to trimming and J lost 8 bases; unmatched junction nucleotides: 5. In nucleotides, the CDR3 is TGTGCCAGCAGCTTTAACAGGGGGGGGGAAAAACTGTTTTTT. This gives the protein CASSFNRGGEKLFF.

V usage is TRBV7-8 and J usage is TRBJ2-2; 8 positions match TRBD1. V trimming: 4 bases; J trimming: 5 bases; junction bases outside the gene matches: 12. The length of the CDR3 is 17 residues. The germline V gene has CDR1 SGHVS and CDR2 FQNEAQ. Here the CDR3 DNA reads TGTGCCAGCAGCTATCAAGGACAGGGCATTGGAACCGGGGAGCTGTTTTTT. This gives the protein CASSYQGQGIGTGELFF.

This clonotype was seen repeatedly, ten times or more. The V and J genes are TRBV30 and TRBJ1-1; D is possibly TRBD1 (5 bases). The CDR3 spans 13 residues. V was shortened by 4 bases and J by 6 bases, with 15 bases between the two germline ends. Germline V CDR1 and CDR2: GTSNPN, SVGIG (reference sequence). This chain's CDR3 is CAWTRDFSSEAFF. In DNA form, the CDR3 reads TGTGCCTGGACCCGGGACTTCTCGTCTGAAGCTTTCTTT.

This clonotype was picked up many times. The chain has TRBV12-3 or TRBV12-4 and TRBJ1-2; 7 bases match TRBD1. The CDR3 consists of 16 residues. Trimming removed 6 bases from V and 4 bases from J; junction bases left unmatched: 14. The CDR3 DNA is TGTGCCAGCAGGGATTCGGGGATAGGGGGCTCCTATGGCTACACCTTC. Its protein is CASRDSGIGGSYGYTF.

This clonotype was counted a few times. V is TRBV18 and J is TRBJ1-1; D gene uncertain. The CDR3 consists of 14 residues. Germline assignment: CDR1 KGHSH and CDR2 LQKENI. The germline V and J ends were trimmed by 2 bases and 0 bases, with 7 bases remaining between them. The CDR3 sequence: CASSPMTMNTEAFF. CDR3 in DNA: TGTGCCAGCTCACCAATGACCATGAACACTGAAGCTTTCTTT.

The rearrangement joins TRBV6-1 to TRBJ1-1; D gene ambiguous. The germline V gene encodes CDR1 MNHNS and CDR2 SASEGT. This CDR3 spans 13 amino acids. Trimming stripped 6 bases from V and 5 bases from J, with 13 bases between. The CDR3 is CASSEQLRTEAFF. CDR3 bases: TGTGCCAGCAGCGAACAATTAAGGACTGAAGCTTTCTTT.

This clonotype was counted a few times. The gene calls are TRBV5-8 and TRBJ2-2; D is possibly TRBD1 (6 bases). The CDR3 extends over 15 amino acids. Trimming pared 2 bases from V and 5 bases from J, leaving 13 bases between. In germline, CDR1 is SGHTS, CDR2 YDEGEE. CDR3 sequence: CASSFAQGGTGELFF. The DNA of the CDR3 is TGTGCCAGCAGCTTCGCACAGGGTGGTACCGGGGAGCTGTTTTTT.

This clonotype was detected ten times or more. CDR3 sequence (DNA): TGTGCCAGCAGCTTCGACATGGGATATGGCTACACCTTC. Translated: CASSFDMGYGYTF. The chain joins TRBV7-2 to TRBJ1-2; D ambiguous. Per germline, CDR1 SGHTA and CDR2 FQGNSA. The CDR3 contains 13 residues. V was clipped by 3 bases and J by 5 bases, with 10 bases between them.

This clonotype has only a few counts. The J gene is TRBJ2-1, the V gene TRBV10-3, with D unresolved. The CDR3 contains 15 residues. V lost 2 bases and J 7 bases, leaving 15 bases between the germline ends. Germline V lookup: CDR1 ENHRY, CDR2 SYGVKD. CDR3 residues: CAISEGRNFANEQFF. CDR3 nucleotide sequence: TGTGCCATCAGTGAGGGACGGAACTTTGCGAATGAGCAGTTCTTC.

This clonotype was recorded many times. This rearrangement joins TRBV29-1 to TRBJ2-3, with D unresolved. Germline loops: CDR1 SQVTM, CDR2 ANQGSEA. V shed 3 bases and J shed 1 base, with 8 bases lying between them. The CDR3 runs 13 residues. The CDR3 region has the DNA TGCAGCGTTGAGGCCAGAGGCACAGATACGCAGTATTTT. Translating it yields CSVEARGTDTQYF.

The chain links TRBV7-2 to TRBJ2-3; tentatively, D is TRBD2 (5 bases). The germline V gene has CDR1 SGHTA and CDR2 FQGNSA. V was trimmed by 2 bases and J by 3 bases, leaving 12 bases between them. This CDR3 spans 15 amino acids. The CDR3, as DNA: TGTGCCAGCAGCTTATCGCGACGGGGTACAGATACGCAGTATTTT. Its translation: CASSLSRRGTDTQYF.

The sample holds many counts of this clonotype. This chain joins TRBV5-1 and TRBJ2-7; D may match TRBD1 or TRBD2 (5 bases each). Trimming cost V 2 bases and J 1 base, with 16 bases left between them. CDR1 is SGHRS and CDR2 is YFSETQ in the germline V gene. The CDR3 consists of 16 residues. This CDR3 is CASSFNRRGPSYEQYF. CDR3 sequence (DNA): TGCGCCAGCAGCTTTAATCGAAGGGGACCTTCCTACGAGCAGTACTTC.